These T cell receptor beta chains were read from a single sample in a study of cytomegalovirus exposure and HLA in healthy donors. Clones were read by immunoSEQ multiplex PCR, and TCRdb kept only the in-frame ones, dropping some. The sample has 100,000 or so clones; approximately 84% are singletons. The material sequenced was PBMCs. Receptors originate from a man younger than 35 in good health and CMV-seronegative. Both conserved end residues are part of each CDR3. D genes are given only for firm matches. Size is omitted from some rows. Given values are once, few, many or a class for expanded clones.

TRBV18	NA	NA	TRBJ1-2	CASSPKRQGGVNTYGYTF	TGTGCCAGCTCACCCAAGAGGCAAGGGGGGGTAAACACCTATGGCTACACCTTC
TRBV28	NA	NA	TRBJ1-6	CASRDSRSPLHF	TGTGCCAGCAGAGATAGTCGCTCACCCCTCCACTTT
TRBV27	few	NA	TRBJ1-4	CASSPSLGNEKLFF	TGTGCCAGCAGTCCATCTCTAGGTAATGAAAAACTGTTTTTT
TRBV30	NA	NA	TRBJ1-2	CASFPGHQTYGYTF	TGTGCCAGCTTCCCGGGACACCAAACCTATGGCTACACCTTC
TRBV29-1	NA	TRBD1	TRBJ1-2	CSVVTSGTGLPNYGYTF	TGCAGCGTTGTTACCTCCGGGACAGGGTTACCCAACTATGGCTACACCTTC
TRBV20-1	NA	NA	TRBJ1-1	CSASGNTEAFF	TGCAGTGCTTCGGGGAACACTGAAGCTTTCTTT
TRBV15	NA	NA	TRBJ1-1	CATSRRTEAFF	TGTGCCACCAGCAGGAGGACAGAAGCTTTCTTT
TRBV19	NA	NA	TRBJ2-6	CASREQGSNSGANVLTF	TGTGCCAGTAGGGAGCAGGGTAGTAACTCTGGGGCCAACGTCCTGACTTTC
TRBV27	NA	NA	TRBJ2-1	CASSPTRRYNEQFF	TGTGCCAGCAGTCCGACACGAAGGTACAATGAGCAGTTCTTC
TRBV11-1	few	NA	TRBJ2-5	CASSSPEVETQYF	TGTGCCAGCAGCTCACCCGAGGTGGAGACCCAGTACTTC
TRBV27	NA	NA	TRBJ2-1	CASRLLRSGVAYNEQFF	TGTGCCAGCAGACTGTTAAGATCGGGAGTAGCCTACAATGAGCAGTTCTTC
TRBV7-8	NA	NA	TRBJ1-4	CASSLGQYEKLFF	TGTGCCAGCAGCTTAGGGCAATATGAAAAACTGTTTTTT
TRBV27	NA	TRBD1	TRBJ1-5	CASSVDGTANQPQHF	TGTGCCAGCAGTGTAGACGGGACAGCTAATCAGCCCCAGCATTTT
TRBV2	few	NA	TRBJ1-1	CASSEVAGTNTEAFF	TGTGCCAGCAGTGAAGTCGCAGGGACAAACACTGAAGCTTTCTTT
TRBV9	once	TRBD1	TRBJ1-2	CASSVSDRGGGYGYTF	TGTGCCAGCAGCGTCAGCGACAGGGGGGGTGGCTATGGCTACACCTTC
TRBV7-6	NA	NA	TRBJ1-3	CASSSLRGSSGNTIYF	TGTGCCAGCAGCTCACTTAGGGGGTCCTCTGGAAACACCATATATTTT
TRBV7-9	NA	TRBD2	TRBJ2-1	CASSIAGENEQFF	TGTGCCAGCAGCATAGCGGGAGAAAATGAGCAGTTCTTC
TRBV5-4	NA	TRBD1	TRBJ2-7	CASNTRDRGDEQYF	TGTGCCAGCAACACCCGGGACAGGGGGGACGAGCAGTACTTC
TRBV28	NA	TRBD1	TRBJ1-1	CASSLPGQGASIAFF	TGTGCCAGCAGTTTACCAGGACAGGGGGCGTCCATAGCTTTCTTT
TRBV2	NA	TRBD2	TRBJ2-1	CASSESLAGYNEQFF	TGTGCCAGCAGTGAAAGCCTAGCGGGATACAATGAGCAGTTCTTC
TRBV10-3	NA	NA	TRBJ1-2	CAISDWVEKHLAYTF	TGTGCCATCAGTGACTGGGTGGAGAAGCACCTTGCCTACACCTTC
TRBV29-1	few	NA	TRBJ2-6	CSVSTGSSHSGANVLTF	TGCAGCGTCTCAACAGGATCGTCCCACTCTGGGGCCAACGTCCTGACTTTC
TRBV7-3	NA	NA	TRBJ2-5	CASSLGLGTPFAQYF	TGTGCCAGCAGCTTAGGACTGGGGACTCCTTTTGCCCAGTACTTC
TRBV5-4	NA	NA	TRBJ1-1	CASSLSGRGTEAFF	TGTGCCAGCAGCTTGAGTGGGAGAGGCACTGAAGCTTTCTTT
TRBV10-3	NA	NA	TRBJ1-2	CAISAGTDYGYTF	TGTGCCATCAGTGCAGGGACTGACTATGGCTACACCTTC
TRBV7-8	NA	TRBD1	TRBJ1-4	CASSLSRGVHEKLFF	TGTGCCAGCAGCTTATCCAGGGGGGTTCATGAAAAACTGTTTTTT
TRBV6-5	NA	TRBD1	TRBJ2-7	CASKRQGRQYF	TGTGCCAGCAAAAGACAGGGGAGGCAGTACTTC
TRBV28	NA	NA	TRBJ1-1	CASIMTGLRNEAFF	TGTGCCAGCATCATGACAGGCCTAAGGAACGAAGCTTTCTTT
TRBV4-1	NA	NA	TRBJ2-7	CASSQGKSGGHYEQYF	TGCGCCAGCAGCCAAGGGAAAAGCGGAGGGCATTACGAGCAGTACTTC
TRBV5-4	NA	NA	TRBJ2-1	CASSVDYYNEQFF	TGTGCCAGCAGCGTCGACTACTACAATGAGCAGTTCTTC
TRBV30	NA	NA	TRBJ2-5	CAWLGARKTQYF	TGTGCCTGGTTGGGGGCGCGTAAGACCCAGTACTTC
TRBV29-1	NA	NA	TRBJ2-7	CSAARSPYEQYF	TGCAGCGCCGCGAGATCACCCTACGAGCAGTACTTC
TRBV9	NA	NA	TRBJ2-3	CASSVGARPDTQYF	TGTGCCAGCAGCGTAGGGGCCCGCCCAGATACGCAGTATTTT
TRBV6-5	once	TRBD1	TRBJ1-6	CASSYGDRVGSPLHF	TGTGCCAGCAGTTACGGGGACAGGGTAGGCTCACCCCTCCACTTT
TRBV7-9	NA	NA	TRBJ2-7	CASSGRPSSSYEQYF	TGTGCCAGCAGCGGGAGGCCGTCTAGCTCCTACGAGCAGTACTTC
TRBV7-9	NA	NA	TRBJ2-1	CASSPPGGRQFF	TGTGCCAGCAGCCCGCCCGGGGGGCGGCAGTTCTTC
TRBV7-2	NA	TRBD1	TRBJ1-3	CASSPQGATGNTIYF	TGTGCCAGCAGCCCGCAGGGGGCGACTGGAAACACCATATATTTT
TRBV19	NA	NA	TRBJ2-7	CASSPPQGSYEQYF	TGTGCCAGTAGTCCGCCACAGGGATCCTACGAGCAGTACTTC
TRBV6-4	NA	TRBD1	TRBJ2-5	CASSDDRGVVETQYF	TGTGCCAGCAGTGACGACAGGGGGGTTGTCGAGACCCAGTACTTC
TRBV10-3	NA	NA	TRBJ1-1	CAIRVTTADTEAFF	TGTGCCATCAGGGTGACGACGGCGGACACTGAAGCTTTCTTT
TRBV14	NA	TRBD2	TRBJ2-1	CASSQAGAARQFF	TGTGCCAGCAGCCAGGCGGGAGCCGCCCGTCAGTTCTTC
TRBV5-6	NA	TRBD1	TRBJ1-2	CASSSYRDRLKSNYGYTF	TGTGCCAGCAGCTCTTACCGGGACAGGCTCAAATCTAACTATGGCTACACCTTC
TRBV30	NA	NA	TRBJ2-7	CAWSPGLTGIDEQYF	TGTGCCTGGAGTCCAGGGTTAACGGGTATAGACGAGCAGTACTTC
TRBV6-1	NA	NA	TRBJ2-2	CASSVGLSTGELFF	TGTGCCAGCAGTGTCGGACTGAGCACCGGGGAGCTGTTTTTT
TRBV7-2	NA	NA	TRBJ1-5	CASSSSPGRGRGNQPQHF	TGTGCCAGCAGCTCGTCCCCGGGACGGGGGAGAGGCAATCAGCCCCAGCATTTT
TRBV19	NA	TRBD2	TRBJ2-1	CASISGLAPYEQFF	TGTGCCAGTATATCGGGACTAGCACCCTATGAGCAGTTCTTC
TRBV9	NA	TRBD2	TRBJ2-7	CASSAQARAGGEEGQYF	TGTGCCAGCAGCGCTCAGGCAAGAGCGGGAGGTGAGGAAGGGCAGTACTTC
TRBV6-1	NA	TRBD1	TRBJ1-5	CASSEGAGGGQPQHF	TGTGCCAGCAGTGAGGGCGCAGGGGGCGGTCAGCCCCAGCATTTT
TRBV5-1	NA	NA	TRBJ1-1	CASYKGQTENTEAFF	TGCGCCAGCTACAAAGGCCAGACTGAGAACACTGAAGCTTTCTTT